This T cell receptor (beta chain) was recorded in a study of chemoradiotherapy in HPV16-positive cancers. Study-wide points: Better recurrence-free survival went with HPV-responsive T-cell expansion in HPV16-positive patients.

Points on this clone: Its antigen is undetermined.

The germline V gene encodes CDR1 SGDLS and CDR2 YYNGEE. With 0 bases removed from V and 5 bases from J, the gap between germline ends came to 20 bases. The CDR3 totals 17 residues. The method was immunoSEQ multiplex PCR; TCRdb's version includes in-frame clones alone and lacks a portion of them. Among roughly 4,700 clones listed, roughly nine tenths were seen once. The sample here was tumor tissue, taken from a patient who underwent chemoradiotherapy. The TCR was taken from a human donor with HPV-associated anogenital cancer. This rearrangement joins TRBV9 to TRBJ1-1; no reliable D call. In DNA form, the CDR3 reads TGTGCCAGCAGCGTAGTCATTCTTCCGGGGAGAGGGACTGAAGCTTTCTTT. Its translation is CASSVVILPGRGTEAFF.